This T cell receptor (beta chain) was recovered during a study of blood T cells in healthy people across ages. Study-wide results and caveats: Older age coincided with a roughly linear decline in TCR beta diversity per million T cells.

Investigators took roughly 9.5 milliliters of peripheral blood from every donor. Together with a sample-barcoded 5' primer, a J-beta primer mix was included in a second PCR lasting 7 to 11 cycles. A template-switch adaptor with 12 random nucleotides tagged each cDNA molecule. TCRdb re-called the 5' RACE reads with MiXCR, one entry per CDR3 protein. Of about 1.4 million distinct CDR3 sequences listed, around 55% were seen once; the top ten hold over 5.5%. Trimming removed 5 bases at V and 4 bases at J, with 9 bases between. This CDR3 comprises 12 residues. From germline, CDR1 is SGHAT and CDR2 FQNNGV. About this clonotype itself: Its matching antigen is unknown.

The rearrangement joins TRBV11-2 to TRBJ2-7; D is undetermined. Material: blood. The source of this sequence is a man aged 18 to 35 in good health. CDR3 in DNA: TGTGCCAGCAGCCTCCTATTTTACGAGCAGTACTTC. Protein product: CASSLLFYEQYF.